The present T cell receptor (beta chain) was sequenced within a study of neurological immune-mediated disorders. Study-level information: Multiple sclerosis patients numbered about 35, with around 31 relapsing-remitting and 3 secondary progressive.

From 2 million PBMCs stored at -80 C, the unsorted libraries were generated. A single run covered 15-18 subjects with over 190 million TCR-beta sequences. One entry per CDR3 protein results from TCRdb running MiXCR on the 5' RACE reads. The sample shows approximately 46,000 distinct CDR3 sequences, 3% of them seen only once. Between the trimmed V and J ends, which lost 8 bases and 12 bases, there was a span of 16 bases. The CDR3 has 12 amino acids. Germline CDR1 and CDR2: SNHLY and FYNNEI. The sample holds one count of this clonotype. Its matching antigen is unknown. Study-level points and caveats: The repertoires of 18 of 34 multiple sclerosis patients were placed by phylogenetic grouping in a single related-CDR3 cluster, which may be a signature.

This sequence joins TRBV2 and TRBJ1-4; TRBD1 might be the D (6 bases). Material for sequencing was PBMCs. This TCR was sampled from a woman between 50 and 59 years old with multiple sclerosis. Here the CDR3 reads CASRRNRAELFF. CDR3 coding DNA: TGTGCCAGCCGCAGAAACAGGGCGGAACTGTTTTTT.